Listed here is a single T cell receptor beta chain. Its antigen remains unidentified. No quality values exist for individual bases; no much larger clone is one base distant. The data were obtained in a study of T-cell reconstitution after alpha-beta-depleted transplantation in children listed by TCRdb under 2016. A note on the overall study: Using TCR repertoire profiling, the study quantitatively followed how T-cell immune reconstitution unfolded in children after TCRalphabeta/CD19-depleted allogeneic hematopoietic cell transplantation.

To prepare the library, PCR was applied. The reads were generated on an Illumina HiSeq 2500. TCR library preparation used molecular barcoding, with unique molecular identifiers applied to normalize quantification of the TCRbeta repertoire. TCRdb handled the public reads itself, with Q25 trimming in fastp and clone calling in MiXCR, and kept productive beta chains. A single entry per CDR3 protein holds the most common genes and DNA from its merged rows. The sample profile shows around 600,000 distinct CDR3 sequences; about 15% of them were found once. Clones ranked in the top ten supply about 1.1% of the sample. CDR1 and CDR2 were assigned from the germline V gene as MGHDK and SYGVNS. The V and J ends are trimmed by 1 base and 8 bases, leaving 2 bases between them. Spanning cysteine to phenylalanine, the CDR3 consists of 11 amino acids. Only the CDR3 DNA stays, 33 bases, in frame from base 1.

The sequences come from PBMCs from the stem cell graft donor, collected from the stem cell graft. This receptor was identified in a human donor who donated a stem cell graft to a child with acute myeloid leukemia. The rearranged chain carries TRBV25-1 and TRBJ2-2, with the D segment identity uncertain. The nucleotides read TGTGCCAGCAGTGAATCGGGGGAGCTGTTTTTT. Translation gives CASSESGELFF.